The TCR beta chain described here comes from a study of blood T cell repertoires in COVID-19 (dated by TCRdb to 2018 to 2020). Regarding the complete study: Collaborator samples came from the United States, Italy and Spain and covered acute and convalescent phases of COVID-19. The repertoires were made available in a free public database intended to serve as a resource for research on the immune response to SARS-CoV-2. Samples were obtained from the ongoing ImmuneRACE study (first 160 participants) and from about 1,300 subjects provided by 6 global collaborators. A de-identified subject ID, COVID-19 status, age in years and sex were almost always included in the sample metadata. Where available, HLA class I and class II types were taken from metadata supplied by the sample provider and were not determined by assay-based typing. The material from the prospective study consisted of cDNA or gDNA derived from T cells, B-cell-depleted T cells, or PBMCs. Subjects who had been exposed to COVID-19, were actively infected with it, or had recovered from it provided the deeply sampled blood TCRbeta repertoires that made up the dataset.

The investigation overall reported the following: How much clinical and demographic metadata was included differed by source and by participant, and the metadata was provided uncurated.

On this clone itself: Its antigen is not yet known. Base qualities are missing; no much larger clone stands one base away.

CDR1 SGHNT and CDR2 YYREEE are derived from the germline V gene (reference sequence). Inclusive of the bounding cysteine and phenylalanine, the CDR3 is 17 residues long. Just CDR3 DNA is preserved here, 51 bases in frame from base 1. Trimming accounts for 5 bases at V and 4 bases at J, while the number of junction bases matched to no gene is 15. Whole blood was collected in K2EDTA tubes by collaborating institutions according to the institutions' own protocols. For TCRbeta analysis, collaborator samples were shipped as frozen whole blood, as isolated PBMCs, or as DNA extracted from either sample type. The immunoSEQ Assay, a bias-controlled multiplex PCR, was used to amplify TCRbeta CDR3 regions from genomic DNA. As for the original processing: The number of nucleated cells in each sample was estimated from the amplification of reference gene primers within the assay. To quantify the absolute abundance of each unique TCRbeta CDR3 rearrangement, sequence reads were collapsed and filtered. Productive Simpson clonality was computed per sample as the square root of Simpson's diversity index over productive rearrangements. What TCRdb holds here is the immuneACCESS table cut down to in-frame rearrangements. Part of the clones is not present; checked against another copy, under half of the missing clones reflect an unresolved V gene, and the others are unexplained. That table is the source of V, J and clone size, and D and trimming were worked out from the DNA. The sample table shows around 320,000 clones, and about 85% are seen once. Of the sample, around 2.1% falls within the top ten clones.

The material sequenced was peripheral blood. Here the chain combines TRBV5-4 and TRBJ2-3, with 8 junctional bases fitting TRBD1. The TCR sequence derives from a man between 18 and 35 years old with active or convalescent COVID-19. The encoded CDR3 is CASSLSSGRGRPDTQYF. The sequenced DNA: TGTGCCAGCAGTCTTTCCTCGGGCAGGGGGCGTCCAGATACGCAGTATTTT.